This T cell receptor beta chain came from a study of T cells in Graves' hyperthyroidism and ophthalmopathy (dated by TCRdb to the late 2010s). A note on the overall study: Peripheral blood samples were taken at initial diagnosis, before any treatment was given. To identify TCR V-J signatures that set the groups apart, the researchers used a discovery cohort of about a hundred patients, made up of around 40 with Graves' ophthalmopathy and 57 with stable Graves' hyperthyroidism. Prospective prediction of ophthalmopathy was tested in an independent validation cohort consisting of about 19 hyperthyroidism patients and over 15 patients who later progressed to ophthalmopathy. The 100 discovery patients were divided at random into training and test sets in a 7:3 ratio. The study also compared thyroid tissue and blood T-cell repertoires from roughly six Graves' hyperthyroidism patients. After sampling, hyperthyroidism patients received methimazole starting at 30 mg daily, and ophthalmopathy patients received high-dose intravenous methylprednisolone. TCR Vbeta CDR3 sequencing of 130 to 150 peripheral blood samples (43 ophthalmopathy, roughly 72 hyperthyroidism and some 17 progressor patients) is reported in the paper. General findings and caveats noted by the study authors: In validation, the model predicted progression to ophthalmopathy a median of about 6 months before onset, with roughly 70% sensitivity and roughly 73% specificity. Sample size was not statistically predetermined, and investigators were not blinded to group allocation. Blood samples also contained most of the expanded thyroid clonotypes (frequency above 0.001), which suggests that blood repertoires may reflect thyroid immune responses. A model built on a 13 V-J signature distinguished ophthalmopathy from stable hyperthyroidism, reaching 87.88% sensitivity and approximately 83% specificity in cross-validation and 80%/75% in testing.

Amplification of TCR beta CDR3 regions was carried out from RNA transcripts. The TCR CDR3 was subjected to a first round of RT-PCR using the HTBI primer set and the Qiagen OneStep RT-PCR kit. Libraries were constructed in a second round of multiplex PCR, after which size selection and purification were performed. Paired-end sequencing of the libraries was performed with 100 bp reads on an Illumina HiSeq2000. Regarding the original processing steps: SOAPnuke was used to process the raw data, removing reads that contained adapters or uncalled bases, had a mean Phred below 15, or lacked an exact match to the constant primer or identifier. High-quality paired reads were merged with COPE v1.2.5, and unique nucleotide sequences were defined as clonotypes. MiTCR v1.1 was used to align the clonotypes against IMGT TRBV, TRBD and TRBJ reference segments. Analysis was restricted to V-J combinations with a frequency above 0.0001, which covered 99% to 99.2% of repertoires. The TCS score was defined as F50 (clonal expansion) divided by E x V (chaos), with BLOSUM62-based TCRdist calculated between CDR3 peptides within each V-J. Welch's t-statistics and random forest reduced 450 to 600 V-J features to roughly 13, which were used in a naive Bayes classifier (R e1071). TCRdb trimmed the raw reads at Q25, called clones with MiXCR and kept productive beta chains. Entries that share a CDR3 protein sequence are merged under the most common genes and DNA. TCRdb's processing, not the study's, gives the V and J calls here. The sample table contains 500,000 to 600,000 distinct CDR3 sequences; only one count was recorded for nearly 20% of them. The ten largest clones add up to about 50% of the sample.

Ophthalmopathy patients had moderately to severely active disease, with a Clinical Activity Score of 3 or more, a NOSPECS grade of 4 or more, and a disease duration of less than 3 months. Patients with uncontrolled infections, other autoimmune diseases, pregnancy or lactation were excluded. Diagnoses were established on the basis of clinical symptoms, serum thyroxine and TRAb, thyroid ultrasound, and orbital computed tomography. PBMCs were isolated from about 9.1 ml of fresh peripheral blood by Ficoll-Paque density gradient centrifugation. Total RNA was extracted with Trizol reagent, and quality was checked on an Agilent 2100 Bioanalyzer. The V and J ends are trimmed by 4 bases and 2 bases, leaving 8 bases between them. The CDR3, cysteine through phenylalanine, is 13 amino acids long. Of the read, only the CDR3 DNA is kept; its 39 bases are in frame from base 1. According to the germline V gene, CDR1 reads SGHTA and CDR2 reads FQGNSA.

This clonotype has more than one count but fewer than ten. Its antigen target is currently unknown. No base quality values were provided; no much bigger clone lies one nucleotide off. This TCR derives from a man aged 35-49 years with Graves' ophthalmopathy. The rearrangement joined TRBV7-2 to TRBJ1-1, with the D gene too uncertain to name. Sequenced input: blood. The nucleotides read TGTGCCAGCAGCTCGGTGTACAACACTGAAGCTTTCTTT. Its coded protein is CASSSVYNTEAFF. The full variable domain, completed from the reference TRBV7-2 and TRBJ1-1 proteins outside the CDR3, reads GAGVSQSPSNKVTEKGKDVELRCDPISGHTALYWYRQSLGQGLEFLIYFQGNSAPDKSGLPSDRFSAERTGGSVSTLTIQRTQQEDSAVYLCASSSVYNTEAFFGQGTRLTVV.